The rows below give T cell receptor beta chains drawn from one sample of a study of T cell responses to AZD1222 COVID-19 vaccine. The method was immunoSEQ multiplex PCR; TCRdb's version includes in-frame clones alone and lacks a portion of them. The table records roughly 100,000 clones, approximately 90% of them present only once. The material sequenced was peripheral blood, taken on day 0 of AZD1222 vaccination. Receptors originate from an adult in good health. CDR3s include the opening cysteine and the closing phenylalanine or tryptophan. A D gene is named only where the DNA matches it firmly. Part of the rows lack a size; the others show once, few, many or a class for expanded clones.

cdr3_length	d_call	v_call	clone_size	j_call	cdr3_aa	cdr3_nt
18	.	TRBV21-1	.	TRBJ1-3	CASSKGDRTTFSGNTIYF	TGTGCCAGCAGCAAGGGGGACAGGACAACCTTCTCTGGAAACACCATATATTTT
16	TRBD2	TRBV18	.	TRBJ2-3	CASSPLLAGRSDTQYF	TGTGCCAGCTCACCCCTACTAGCGGGAAGGTCAGATACGCAGTATTTT
15	TRBD2	TRBV6-5	.	TRBJ2-3	CASSYSLAGLDTQYF	TGTGCCAGCAGTTACTCCTTAGCGGGGTTAGATACGCAGTATTTT
12	.	TRBV12-3/TRBV12-4	.	TRBJ1-6	CASSLFGSPLHF	TGTGCCAGCAGTTTATTCGGATCACCCCTCCACTTT
14	.	TRBV30	.	TRBJ1-2	CAWSANPSNYGYTF	TGTGCCTGGAGTGCCAACCCATCTAACTATGGCTACACCTTC
13	.	TRBV5-1	.	TRBJ2-7	CASSLLDSYEQYF	TGCGCCAGCAGCTTGTTAGACTCCTACGAGCAGTACTTC
14	.	TRBV5-1	.	TRBJ1-2	CASSLMQTGGGYTF	TGCGCCAGCAGCTTGATGCAGACCGGCGGCGGCTACACCTTC
15	TRBD1	TRBV11-2	.	TRBJ2-7	CASSLDPGGKYEQYF	TGTGCCAGCAGCTTAGACCCAGGGGGCAAATACGAGCAGTACTTC
13	.	TRBV28	.	TRBJ1-2	CASSPGWLQGYTF	TGTGCCAGCAGCCCAGGGTGGCTCCAGGGCTACACCTTC
16	.	TRBV3-1/TRBV3-2	.	TRBJ1-4	CASSLEGQGSDEKLFF	TGTGCCAGCAGCCTCGAAGGCCAGGGGAGTGATGAAAAACTGTTTTTT
12	.	TRBV20-1	.	TRBJ1-2	CSAGAGASGYTF	TGCAGTGCTGGTGCGGGGGCATCTGGCTACACCTTC
12	.	TRBV29-1	.	TRBJ2-1	CSVNRQFNEQFF	TGCAGCGTTAATAGACAGTTCAATGAGCAGTTCTTC
14	.	TRBV28	.	TRBJ1-2	CASSLVQPSYGYTF	TGTGCCAGCAGTTTGGTACAGCCTAGTTATGGCTACACCTTC
14	TRBD2	TRBV7-2	few	TRBJ2-7	CASSPASGGLEQYF	TGTGCCAGCAGCCCCGCTAGCGGAGGGCTCGAGCAGTACTTC
16	TRBD2	TRBV5-6	.	TRBJ2-1	CASSFGMGREFHEQFF	TGTGCCAGCAGCTTCGGGATGGGGCGGGAGTTCCATGAGCAGTTCTTC
16	.	TRBV10-3	.	TRBJ1-2	CAISESTSFRGDGYTF	TGTGCCATCAGTGAGTCGACCTCGTTCAGAGGGGATGGCTACACCTTC
10	.	TRBV7-9	.	TRBJ1-2	CASSLATEAF	TGTGCCAGCAGCTTAGCGACAGAAGCCTTC
15	TRBD1	TRBV18	.	TRBJ1-3	CASSRPTGAGNTIYF	TGTGCCAGCTCACGCCCCACAGGGGCTGGAAACACCATATATTTT
13	.	TRBV9	.	TRBJ1-5	CASSEGVSQPQHF	TGTGCCAGCAGTGAGGGGGTAAGTCAGCCCCAGCATTTT
15	.	TRBV7-9	.	TRBJ1-2	CASSPLNRENYGYTF	TGTGCCAGCAGCCCTCTTAACAGGGAAAACTATGGCTACACCTTC
16	.	TRBV27	.	TRBJ2-1	CASSPLAGVPGDEQFF	TGTGCCAGCAGTCCCCTGGCTGGAGTACCAGGGGATGAGCAGTTCTTC
11	.	TRBV7-6	.	TRBJ1-1	CASSSGAEAFF	TGTGCCAGCAGCTCGGGCGCTGAAGCTTTCTTT
18	TRBD1	TRBV28	.	TRBJ1-6	CASSPFAGGGTYNSPLHF	TGTGCCAGCAGTCCCTTCGCAGGGGGTGGCACCTATAATTCACCCCTCCACTTT
16	.	TRBV18	.	TRBJ1-1	CASSAFFQSQNTEAFF	TGTGCCAGCTCGGCATTCTTTCAGAGTCAGAACACTGAAGCTTTCTTT
13	TRBD1	TRBV27	.	TRBJ2-1	CASSSTGGGEQFF	TGTGCCAGCAGTTCCACAGGGGGTGGTGAGCAGTTCTTC
14	.	TRBV28	.	TRBJ1-2	CASSDTGIGYGYTF	TGTGCCAGCAGTGACACAGGGATAGGCTATGGCTACACCTTC
15	TRBD1	TRBV6-2/TRBV6-3	.	TRBJ2-2	CASSRSGTGAGELFF	TGTGCCAGCAGTCGTAGCGGGACAGGGGCCGGGGAGCTGTTTTTT
12	.	TRBV19	.	TRBJ2-7	CASSIDGGEQYF	TGTGCCAGTAGTATAGATGGAGGCGAGCAGTACTTC
14	.	TRBV4-3	.	TRBJ2-1	CASSGKGGWFEQFF	TGCGCCAGCAGCGGCAAGGGGGGGTGGTTTGAGCAGTTCTTC
15	.	TRBV6-5	.	TRBJ2-5	CASSLPTQGLETQYF	TGTGCCAGCAGCCTTCCTACCCAGGGTTTAGAGACCCAGTACTTC
20	TRBD2	TRBV9	.	TRBJ2-5	CASSVATGGVASGVLETQYF	TGTGCCAGCAGCGTAGCTACAGGAGGGGTGGCTAGCGGGGTCTTGGAGACCCAGTACTTC
15	TRBD2	TRBV10-3	.	TRBJ2-1	CAISESRLGGTEQFF	TGTGCCATCAGTGAGTCGCGGCTGGGAGGGACTGAGCAGTTCTTC
13	.	TRBV7-2	.	TRBJ2-5	CASSSRREETQYF	TGTGCCAGCAGCTCCCGGCGGGAAGAGACCCAGTACTTC
12	.	TRBV4-2	.	TRBJ2-7	CASSQGVHEQYF	TGTGCCAGCAGCCAGGGAGTCCACGAGCAGTACTTC
15	.	TRBV2	.	TRBJ1-4	CASSEEGRRGEKLFF	TGTGCCAGCAGTGAAGAGGGACGACGAGGTGAAAAACTGTTTTTT
15	TRBD1	TRBV19	.	TRBJ1-1	CASSPLDRGNTEAFF	TGTGCCAGTAGTCCCCTTGACAGGGGCAACACTGAAGCTTTCTTT
16	TRBD2	TRBV30	.	TRBJ2-5	CAWSVGLAGGQETQYF	TGTGCCTGGAGTGTAGGGCTAGCGGGAGGGCAAGAGACCCAGTACTTC
13	TRBD2	TRBV6-6	once	TRBJ2-7	CASSRLAGYEQYF	TGTGCCAGCAGTAGACTAGCGGGATACGAGCAGTACTTC
20	TRBD2	TRBV4-3	.	TRBJ2-1	CASSQSGLAGGSSSYNEQFF	TGCGCCAGCAGCCAATCCGGACTAGCGGGAGGATCAAGCTCCTACAATGAGCAGTTCTTC
16	TRBD2	TRBV7-2	.	TRBJ2-1	CASSHLAGGVYNEQFF	TGTGCCAGCAGCCACCTAGCGGGAGGGGTATACAATGAGCAGTTCTTC
13	.	TRBV4-3	few	TRBJ1-1	CASSQQSGTEAFF	TGCGCCAGCAGCCAACAGTCAGGGACTGAAGCTTTCTTT
14	.	TRBV5-4	.	TRBJ1-1	CASSLLEGNTEAFF	TGTGCCAGCAGCTTGCTCGAGGGGAACACTGAAGCTTTCTTT
16	TRBD2	TRBV19	.	TRBJ2-7	CASSIGSRGGSYEQYF	TGTGCCAGTAGTATCGGGTCCCGGGGGGGCTCCTACGAGCAGTACTTC
12	.	TRBV9	once	TRBJ2-5	CASSVSQETQYF	TGTGCCAGCAGCGTGAGCCAAGAGACCCAGTACTTC
13	.	TRBV30	.	TRBJ1-5	CAWSPVGGQPQHF	TGTGCCTGGAGTCCGGTAGGGGGTCAGCCCCAGCATTTT